The 13 T cell receptor beta chains below all came from one sample that was sequenced in a study of control samples from healthy donors and cancer patients (dated by TCRdb to the early 2020s). The library was prepared using the immunoSEQ multiplex PCR assay. As stored in TCRdb, this immuneACCESS dataset retains in-frame rearrangements with V and J assigned. A fraction of the clones does not appear; measured against another copy, unresolved V genes explain less than half of the discrepancy, and the remainder lacks a known reason. The sample contains some 45,000 clones, around 78% of them found a single time. In total, the top ten clones hold about 50% of the sample. The sample comprised blood. The receptors here all came from a man aged 55 to 70 in good health.

The V gene is TRBV6-5, the J gene TRBJ1-2; TRBD1 matches 7 bases. Trimming at V came to 8 bases and at J to 2 bases, leaving 8 bases not matched to a gene. The CDR3 consists of 14 residues. Germline CDR1 MNHEY, CDR2 SVGAGI. The CDR3 region is CASLRGQSNYGYTF. CDR3 DNA sequence: TGTGCCAGCCTCAGGGGACAGTCCAACTATGGCTACACCTTC.

This clone was detected only a few times. The genes are TRBV20-1 and TRBJ1-1; D unclear. The V gene's germline CDR1 is DFQATT and CDR2 SNEGSKA (reference sequence). CDR3 length: 11 residues. The ends were cut back, 6 bases at V and 5 bases at J, with 10 bases in the middle. DNA for the CDR3: TGCAGTGCCAAGCTGAGGACTGAAGCTTTCTTT. It specifies CSAKLRTEAFF.

This clone was seen once. The chain employs TRBV7-2 and TRBJ2-7, with D unresolved. CDR3 length equals 13 residues. V lost 4 bases, J lost 0 bases, and 7 bases lay in between. Per germline, CDR1 SGHTA and CDR2 FQGNSA. CDR3 sequence reads: CASSWSVSYEQYF. The CDR3 DNA follows: TGTGCCAGCAGCTGGTCAGTCTCCTACGAGCAGTACTTC.

The gene calls are TRBV5-1 and TRBJ1-1, with D unresolved. Germline CDR1 reads SGHRS; CDR2 reads YFSETQ. V was clipped by 4 bases and J by 4 bases, with 8 bases between them. CDR3 length equals 12 residues. CDR3 loop: CASSRDFTEAFF. The CDR3 nucleotides read TGCGCCAGCAGCCGGGATTTCACTGAAGCTTTCTTT.

The V and J genes are TRBV28 and TRBJ1-2, with D unclear. CDR1 is MDHEN, CDR2 SYDVKM, per germline. V was trimmed by 3 bases and J by 2 bases, leaving 7 bases between them. CDR3 size: 13 residues. The DNA of the CDR3 is TGTGCCAGCAGTTTGGCGGGGAACTATGGCTACACCTTC. It yields the protein CASSLAGNYGYTF.

The chain employs TRBV18 and TRBJ2-7; 7 nucleotides align to TRBD1. The CDR3 spans 14 residues. Germline V gene lookup returns CDR1 KGHSH and CDR2 LQKENI. J gave up 4 bases and V 3 bases, and 6 bases lay outside the gene matches. DNA of the CDR3: TGTGCCAGCTCACCGCAGGGGGATATGTACGAGCAGTACTTC. Encoded protein: CASSPQGDMYEQYF.

J is TRBJ1-1 and V is TRBV5-5; 8 bases match TRBD1. Unmatched junction bases numbered 5, after V lost 5 bases and J lost 5 bases. Germline CDR1 and CDR2: SGHKS and YYEKEE (reference sequence). There are 13 residues in the CDR3. Here the CDR3 DNA reads TGTGCCAGCAGTTCCAGGGGGCATACTGAAGCTTTCTTT. Protein: CASSSRGHTEAFF.

V is TRBV7-9 and J is TRBJ2-3, with 9 bases fitting TRBD2. The length of the CDR3 is 15 residues. Trimming removed 4 bases from V and 2 bases from J; junction bases left unmatched: 4. Germline V lookup: CDR1 SEHNR, CDR2 FQNEAQ (reference sequence). The CDR3 reads CASSWGGRATDTQYF. CDR3 bases: TGTGCCAGCAGCTGGGGCGGGAGGGCCACAGATACGCAGTATTTT.

There are a few counts of this clone. The chain uses TRBV4-1 and TRBJ2-2, with TRBD2 identical over 15 bases. After removal of 5 bases from V and 1 base from J, the junction contained 2 bases not matched to a gene. CDR1 is MGHRA, CDR2 YSYEKL, per germline. The length of the CDR3 is 17 residues. CDR3 bases: TGCGCCAGCAGCGGACTAGCGGGGGGGAAGAACACCGGGGAGCTGTTTTTT. This gives the protein CASSGLAGGKNTGELFF.

This clone was counted between two and nine times. The rearrangement uses TRBV7-2 and TRBJ1-4; 9 nucleotides line up with TRBD1. The CDR3 loop spans 16 amino acids. CDR1 SGHTA and CDR2 FQGNSA come from the germline V gene. Unmatched junction bases numbered 4, after V lost 5 bases and J lost 0 bases. Written as DNA, the CDR3 is TGTGCCAGCAGCCACAGGACAGGGGCAACTAATGAAAAACTGTTTTTT. Translated, it gives CASSHRTGATNEKLFF.

The CDR3 nucleotides are TGTGCCAGCAGCCCTACTTCTAGCCGGTCTCGCCAGTACTTC. Amino acid sequence: CASSPTSSRSRQYF. The chain is built from TRBV7-8 and TRBJ2-5, with D possibly matching TRBD2 (5 bases). CDR1 is SGHVS, CDR2 FQNEAQ, per germline. Trimming pared 5 bases from V and 10 bases from J, leaving 20 bases between. There are 14 residues in the CDR3.

The J gene is TRBJ1-1, the V gene TRBV18; possible D gene TRBD1, 5 bases. Trimming stripped 2 bases from V and 8 bases from J, with 12 bases between. The CDR3 length is 13 residues. CDR1 KGHSH and CDR2 LQKENI come from the germline V gene. The CDR3 DNA reads TGTGCCAGCTCACCAGAAAGGGACTCCGAAGCTTTCTTT. Its translation is CASSPERDSEAFF.

CDR3 sequence: CASSLARGWTMNTEAFF. For the CDR3, the DNA is TGTGCCAGCAGCTTGGCTCGGGGGTGGACCATGAACACTGAAGCTTTCTTT. This sequence joins TRBV5-5 and TRBJ1-1; D is perhaps TRBD1 (5 bases). The CDR3 runs to 17 residues. Trimming left V 0 bases short and J 0 bases short, with 15 bases between. Germline CDR1 is SGHKS and CDR2 is YYEKEE (reference sequence).